This is a list of T cell receptor beta chains from one sample in a study of blood T cells in healthy people across ages. In TCRdb, the 5' RACE reads were re-called with MiXCR into one record per CDR3 protein. The profile shows 700,000 to 950,000 distinct CDR3 sequences, roughly 64% of them singletons. The sequenced sample was blood. The source is a man aged 30 to 45 in good health. CDR3s include the opening cysteine and the closing phenylalanine or tryptophan. A D gene is named only where the DNA matches it firmly. The size field is filled for only some rows; it gives once, few, many or a size class.

clone_size	d_call	j_call	v_call	cdr3_nt	cdr3_aa
-	TRBD2	TRBJ2-1	TRBV20-1	TGCAGTGCTAGTCAACTAGCGGGAGAAAACAATGAGCAGTTCTTC	CSASQLAGENNEQFF
once	-	TRBJ2-1	TRBV27	TGTGCCAGCACTGGGACCGCTGAATGGGATGAGCAGTTCTTC	CASTGTAEWDEQFF
-	-	TRBJ2-7	TRBV25-1	TGTGCCAGCAGTAAGGGGCGGTCCTACGAGCAGTACTTC	CASSKGRSYEQYF
few	TRBD2	TRBJ2-1	TRBV5-1	TGCGCCAGCAGCTGGGAGGGCCTGGTCGATGAGCAGTTCTTC	CASSWEGLVDEQFF
-	-	TRBJ2-1	TRBV6-5	TGTGCCAGCAGCCAAATGGCGAATAGCCGGAATGAGCAGTTCTTC	CASSQMANSRNEQFF
few	-	TRBJ2-7	TRBV7-2	TGTGCCAGCAGCTCGGGAGGGGGCACCCTCTACGAGCAGTACTTC	CASSSGGGTLYEQYF
-	-	TRBJ1-1	TRBV6-5	TGTGCCAGCAGTTACACCCCCAAAGGGGACACTGAAGCTTTCTTT	CASSYTPKGDTEAFF
-	-	TRBJ2-5	TRBV7-2	TGTGCCAGCAGCTTAGCGGGTACCAGCAGGTTGACGTACTTC	CASSLAGTSRLTYF
-	-	TRBJ2-5	TRBV29-1	TGCAGCGCCGGGGATCGACAAGAGACCCAGTACTTC	CSAGDRQETQYF
-	-	TRBJ2-3	TRBV7-2	TGTGCCAGCAGCCCGTCCTTACCAGATACGCAGTATTTT	CASSPSLPDTQYF
few	TRBD2	TRBJ2-3	TRBV4-2	TGTGCCAGCAGCCTCCGCTCTAGCGGGTACACAGATACGCAGTATTTT	CASSLRSSGYTDTQYF
-	TRBD2	TRBJ2-5	TRBV20-1	TGCAGTGCTAGGGGGGTGGGGCGGGGGAAAGAGACCCAGTACTTC	CSARGVGRGKETQYF
-	TRBD1	TRBJ2-5	TRBV4-1	TGCGCCAGCAGCCAAGAGCCGGGACAGGGGGGTGTGCAGTACTTC	CASSQEPGQGGVQYF
-	-	TRBJ2-2	TRBV7-2	TGTGCCAGCATAAGGCAGGCGAGCACCGGGGAGCTGTTTTTT	CASIRQASTGELFF
-	-	TRBJ2-3	TRBV7-9	TGCGCCGGTGACAACCCCGCCGGGGATACGCAGTATTTT	CAGDNPAGDTQYF
-	TRBD2	TRBJ2-5	TRBV7-2	TGTGCCAGCAGCTTCCAGCGGGGGGGGCAAGAGACCCAGTACTTC	CASSFQRGGQETQYF
-	TRBD2	TRBJ2-1	TRBV27	TGTGCCAGCAGTTTATCTGGGACTAGCGGGAGAGAGCAGTTCTTC	CASSLSGTSGREQFF
many	-	TRBJ2-5	TRBV12-3/TRBV12-4	TGTGCCAGCAGTTTCCAGCCCTTTGAGACCCAGTACTTC	CASSFQPFETQYF
few	-	TRBJ2-1	TRBV6-2/TRBV6-3	TGTGCCAGCAGTCTCCGACGCTACAACAATGAGCAGTTCTTC	CASSLRRYNNEQFF
-	-	TRBJ1-2	TRBV12-3/TRBV12-4	TGTGCCAGCACCCAGAGTTACTATGGCTACACCTTC	CASTQSYYGYTF
few	TRBD2	TRBJ2-7	TRBV6-5	TGTGCCAGCAGTTACCTAGCGGGGGTTTACGAGCAGTACTTC	CASSYLAGVYEQYF
-	-	TRBJ2-5	TRBV9	TGTGCCAGCAGCGTAGGAGGGAGTTGGCAAGAGACCCAGTACTTC	CASSVGGSWQETQYF
-	-	TRBJ2-7	TRBV9	TGTGCCAGCAGCGTGAGGGGGGTGGGGCCCGAGCAGTACTTC	CASSVRGVGPEQYF
-	TRBD2	TRBJ2-1	TRBV7-2	TGTGCCAGCAGCTCCCGCGGGAGGGCCAGTTGGAATGAGCAGTTCTTC	CASSSRGRASWNEQFF
-	-	TRBJ2-1	TRBV27	TGCACCAGCAGCAACGCCCTGGGGGCCGTAAGTGAGCAGTTCTTC	CTSSNALGAVSEQFF
few	TRBD1	TRBJ2-7	TRBV25-1	TGTGCCAGCAGTACCCCGCCCTCAACAGGGGTCCCCTACGAGCAGTACTTC	CASSTPPSTGVPYEQYF
-	-	TRBJ2-3	TRBV5-1	TGCGCCAGCAGCTTGCCAGGGACCGCAGATACGCAGTATTTT	CASSLPGTADTQYF
-	-	TRBJ2-5	TRBV21-1	TGTGCCAGCAGCTCAGGGACAGGGGGCGAAGAGACCCAGTACTTC	CASSSGTGGEETQYF
-	TRBD1	TRBJ2-4	TRBV29-1	TGCAGCGTTGGACAGGGGTCGGACATTCAGTACTTC	CSVGQGSDIQYF
-	TRBD1	TRBJ2-1	TRBV7-2	TGTGCCAGCAGCTCGGGACAGGGGTCAAGCAATGAGCAGTTCTTC	CASSSGQGSSNEQFF
-	-	TRBJ2-7	TRBV20-1	TGCAGTGCTTCATTCACACCGGGACAAACAGCTCTAGCCTACGAGCAGTACTTC	CSASFTPGQTALAYEQYF
-	TRBD2	TRBJ2-1	TRBV20-1	TGCAGTGCTAGACCGCAGGGACTAGCGGGCTACAATAAGCAGTTCTTC	CSARPQGLAGYNKQFF
-	-	TRBJ1-4	TRBV7-9	TGTGCCAGCAGCCCTGGCGCGCTGGCCAGGAATGGAGAAAAACTGTTTTTT	CASSPGALARNGEKLFF
once	-	TRBJ1-5	TRBV28	TGTGCCAGCATTAGCTGGGGTCTTGGAAATCAGCCCCAGCATTTT	CASISWGLGNQPQHF
-	-	TRBJ2-4	TRBV29-1	TGCAGCGCTATTGTGACAGGTTCCAAAAACATTCAGTACTTC	CSAIVTGSKNIQYF
-	-	TRBJ2-3	TRBV5-1	TGCGCCAGCATCCCTGGACGTCCTAGCACAGATACGCAGTATTTT	CASIPGRPSTDTQYF
-	-	TRBJ2-5	TRBV20-1	TGCAGTGTACCACGGGGTTCGCGGGAGACCCAGTACTTC	CSVPRGSRETQYF
-	-	TRBJ2-2	TRBV7-2	TGTGCCAGCAGCCTGTTGGGCGGGGTCACCGGGGAGCTGTTTTTT	CASSLLGGVTGELFF
-	-	TRBJ1-2	TRBV4-2	TGTGCCAGCAGCCACGCCTCGACGGGCCTTGACTATGGCTACACCTTC	CASSHASTGLDYGYTF
-	-	TRBJ1-2	TRBV29-1	TGCAGCGTGGGGGACAAGGGCTACACCTTC	CSVGDKGYTF